This T cell receptor (beta chain) was documented in a study of OX40 agonist ivuxolimab in advanced cancers. Study-wide results and limits: The study found that CD8+ T cells averaged more expanded clones than CD4+. Within 6 weeks, CD4+ and CD8+ blood T cells expanded clonally at 0.1 to 3.0 mg/kg.

This table comes from immunoSEQ multiplex PCR, and its TCRdb copy is limited to in-frame clones, with some not included. The sample lists roughly 93,000 clones, 92% occurring once. CDR3 length: 13 amino acids. With 0 bases removed from V and 6 bases from J, the gap between germline ends came to 7 bases. Germline loops: CDR1 MNHNY, CDR2 SVGAGI (reference sequence). Comments on this clone: Its cognate antigen is unknown.

The TCR was taken from an adult with an advanced solid tumor such as melanoma, head and neck, liver or kidney cancer. The sample was CD4+ or CD8+ T cells sorted from blood, taken in a trial of the OX40 agonist ivuxolimab. The chain joins TRBV6-6 to TRBJ2-3; possibly TRBD1 for D (6 bases). The CDR3 nucleotides are TGTGCCAGCAGTTACTCGCAGGGGGATACGCAGTATTTT. It yields the protein CASSYSQGDTQYF.